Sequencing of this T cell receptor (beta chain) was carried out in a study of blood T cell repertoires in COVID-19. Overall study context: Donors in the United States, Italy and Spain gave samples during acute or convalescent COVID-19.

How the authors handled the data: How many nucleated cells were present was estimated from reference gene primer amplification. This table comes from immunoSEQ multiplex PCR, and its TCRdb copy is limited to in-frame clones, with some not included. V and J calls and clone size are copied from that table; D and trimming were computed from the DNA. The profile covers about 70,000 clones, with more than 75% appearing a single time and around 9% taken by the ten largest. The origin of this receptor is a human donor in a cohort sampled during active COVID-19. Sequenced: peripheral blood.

The CDR3 protein is CASSAGANSNQPQHF. Written as DNA, the CDR3 is TGTGCCAGCAGCGCGGGGGCGAATAGCAATCAGCCCCAGCATTTT. The gene calls are TRBV7-6 and TRBJ1-5; tentative D call: TRBD1 (6 bases). CDR3 length: 15 amino acids. V gave up 5 bases and J gave up 0 bases, with 11 bases separating them. From germline, CDR1 is SGHVS and CDR2 FNYEAQ.